The 21 T cell receptor beta chains given below trace back to one sample, sequenced in a study of shared clonotypes between healthy human individuals. The table came from immunoSEQ multiplex PCR; TCRdb's copy has only in-frame clones and leaves some out. The repertoire holds a few hundred thousand clones, with about 80% as singletons. Sample: PBMCs. The receptor set was obtained from a woman aged 40-49 years in good health. Some clones in this sample may be carry-over from other donors' samples.

The chain carries TRBV25-1 and TRBJ2-1; 10 positions agree with TRBD1. The V gene end was trimmed by 5 bases and the J gene end by 7 bases; junction bases not matched to a gene: 5. This CDR3 comprises 14 residues. Germline values: CDR1 MGHDK, CDR2 SYGVNS. The CDR3 spells CASSNPDRGNEQFF. The CDR3 DNA reads TGTGCCAGCAGTAATCCGGACAGGGGGAATGAGCAGTTCTTC.

Of note for this clone: A read error likely explains this, since a far larger clone differs by one base. The CDR3 DNA sequence: TGTGCCTGGAGCCGGGACAGGGATGGGGGCTATGGCTACACCTTC. Its protein is CAWSRDRDGGYGYTF. The V gene is TRBV30, the J gene TRBJ1-2; TRBD1 matches at 9 bases. Germline CDR1 is GTSNPN and CDR2 is SVGIG (reference sequence). CDR3 size: 15 residues. With 3 bases clipped from V and 4 bases from J, the junction kept 9 bases outside the gene matches.

The J gene is TRBJ2-1, the V gene TRBV5-4; 11 bases are shared with TRBD2. The trim removed 3 bases at V and 5 bases at J, leaving 4 bases unmatched. Looked up from germline, CDR1 is SGHNT and CDR2 is YYREEE (reference sequence). This CDR3 is 15 amino acids long. CDR3 sequence: CASSSGTSGNNEQFF. DNA for the CDR3: TGTGCCAGCAGCTCCGGGACTAGCGGTAACAATGAGCAGTTCTTC. The full variable domain, rest sourced from reference TRBV5-4 and TRBJ2-1, is ETGVTQSPTHLIKTRGQQVTLRCSSQSGHNTVSWYQQALGQGPQFIFQYYREEENGRGNFPPRFSGLQFPNYSSELNVNALELDDSALYLCASSSGTSGNNEQFFGPGTRLTVL.

This clone has only a few counts. This rearrangement joins TRBV10-3 to TRBJ2-2, with 9 bases that match TRBD2. V lost 10 bases and J lost 3; bases outside the gene matches: 9. This CDR3 spans 15 amino acids. Per the germline V gene, CDR1 is ENHRY and CDR2 is SYGVKD. The CDR3 loop reads CATVAGEWDTGELFF. The CDR3 DNA reads as TGTGCCACCGTAGCGGGAGAATGGGACACCGGGGAGCTGTTTTTT.

The chain has TRBV5-6 and TRBJ2-2; 8 bases are shared with TRBD2. CDR1 is SGHDT and CDR2 is YYEEEE in the germline V gene. The length of the CDR3 is 18 residues. V shed 4 bases and J 1 base; nucleotides not matched to a gene: 12. CDR3 nucleotide sequence: TGTGCCAGCAGCCCGAGACCACACAGCGGGAGGAACACCGGGGAGCTGTTTTTT. This sequence encodes CASSPRPHSGRNTGELFF.

The J gene is TRBJ2-2, the V gene TRBV10-1, with 7 bases aligning to TRBD2. This CDR3 spans 16 amino acids. Germline V gene lookup returns CDR1 WNHNN and CDR2 SYGVQD (reference sequence). Trimming at V came to 0 bases and at J to 1 base, leaving 2 bases not matched to a gene. The CDR3 DNA is TGCGCCAGCAGTGAGTCGCCTAGCGGGAACACCGGGGAGCTGTTTTTT. Encoded protein: CASSESPSGNTGELFF.

This chain links TRBV6-1 with TRBJ2-7, with 9 bases fitting TRBD1. Germline assignment: CDR1 MNHNS and CDR2 SASEGT. The CDR3 spans 16 residues. Trimming removed 0 bases from V and 0 bases from J; junction bases left unmatched: 3. This CDR3 reads CASSEAGTGSSYEQYF. The CDR3 coding sequence is TGTGCCAGCAGTGAAGCTGGGACAGGGAGCTCCTACGAGCAGTACTTC.

As for this clone: Other nucleotide sequences from this sample produce the same CDR3. This chain uses TRBV28 with TRBJ1-2, with 8 bases matching TRBD1. This CDR3 contains 14 residues. V trimming: 4 bases; J trimming: 2 bases; junction bases outside the gene matches: 3. Germline assignment: CDR1 MDHEN and CDR2 SYDVKM. The CDR3 loop reads CASSWTGTNYGYTF. CDR3 in DNA: TGTGCCAGCAGTTGGACAGGGACGAACTATGGCTACACCTTC.

The chain has TRBV2 and TRBJ2-4; D may correspond to TRBD1 or TRBD2 (5 bases each). This CDR3 is built from 16 residues. CDR1 is SNHLY and CDR2 is FYNNEI in the germline V gene. V was cut by 0 bases and J by 0 bases, with 9 bases left in between. This chain's CDR3 is CASSEASGTAKNIQYF. The CDR3 DNA follows: TGTGCCAGCAGTGAAGCCTCCGGGACAGCCAAAAACATTCAGTACTTC.

The rearrangement links TRBV30 to TRBJ2-5; possible D gene TRBD2, 6 bases. V was pared by 8 bases and J by 3 bases, with 13 bases between. The CDR3 contains 12 residues. Germline V gene data show CDR1 as GTSNPN and CDR2 as SVGIG (reference sequence). The DNA of the CDR3 is TGTGCCACGACGCTAGCGAAAGAGACCCAGTACTTC. Amino acid sequence: CATTLAKETQYF. The full variable domain, its missing parts supplied by reference TRBV30 and TRBJ2-5, is SQTIHQWPATLVQPVGSPLSLECTVEGTSNPNLYWYRQAAGRGLQLLFYSVGIGQISSEVPQNLSASRPQDRQFILSSKKLLLSDSGFYLCATTLAKETQYFGPGTRLLVL.

This chain joins TRBV6-1 and TRBJ2-5; perhaps TRBD2 as D (6 bases). Deletions cut 8 bases from V and 0 bases from J, with 7 bases between. This CDR3 is 12 amino acids long. In germline, CDR1 is MNHNS, CDR2 SASEGT. As DNA, the CDR3 is TGTGCCAGCCGCGGGGACCAAGAGACCCAGTACTTC. As protein: CASRGDQETQYF.

The rearrangement links TRBV10-3 to TRBJ2-2; 11 bases align to TRBD2. This CDR3 contains 19 residues. With V trimmed by 8 bases and J by 4 bases, 18 bases remained unmatched. Germline lookup yields CDR1 ENHRY and CDR2 SYGVKD. CDR3 protein: CAIAKSGALAGGLTGELFF. The CDR3 DNA follows: TGTGCCATCGCCAAGTCGGGGGCTTTAGCGGGAGGGCTCACCGGGGAGCTGTTTTTT.

V gene TRBV30 combines with J gene TRBJ2-2; TRBD2 agrees at 10 bases. V shed 0 bases, J shed 6 bases, and the junction held 7 bases outside the gene matches. The length of the CDR3 is 16 residues. In germline, CDR1 is GTSNPN, CDR2 SVGIG (reference sequence). The DNA of the CDR3 is TGTGCCTGGAGTGTTGGTCTAGCGGGAGTATCCGGGGAGCTGTTTTTT. It translates to CAWSVGLAGVSGELFF.

The chain recombines TRBV2 with TRBJ1-1, with 8 bases that match TRBD1. Germline V gene data show CDR1 as SNHLY and CDR2 as FYNNEI. J gave up 4 bases and V 2 bases, and 6 bases lay outside the gene matches. The CDR3 sequence is 15 residues long. The CDR3 nucleotides read TGTGCCAGCAGTGAACAGGGGGCAGGCGGCACTGAAGCTTTCTTT. The encoded protein is CASSEQGAGGTEAFF.

This clone was recorded only once. The J gene is TRBJ2-7, the V gene TRBV7-2; 8 nucleotides line up with TRBD2. There are 13 residues in the CDR3. CDR1 and CDR2 from the germline V gene are SGHTA and FQGNSA. Trimming at V came to 7 bases and at J to 4 bases, leaving 6 bases not matched to a gene. This chain's CDR3 is CASNEAGAYEQYF. DNA for the CDR3: TGTGCCAGCAACGAAGCGGGGGCATACGAGCAGTACTTC. The full variable domain, its missing parts supplied by reference TRBV7-2 and TRBJ2-7, is GAGVSQSPSNKVTEKGKDVELRCDPISGHTALYWYRQSLGQGLEFLIYFQGNSAPDKSGLPSDRFSAERTGGSVSTLTIQRTQQEDSAVYLCASNEAGAYEQYFGPGTRLTVT.

A note on this clone: One base separates it from a far larger clone, so it is likely a read error. The CDR3 end shows no conserved phenylalanine or tryptophan, and so a read error is likely. The chain joins TRBV2 to TRBJ1-1; 9 bases align to TRBD1. V lost 4 bases, J lost 0 bases, and 9 bases stayed unmatched. CDR3 length: 17 amino acids. From germline, CDR1 is SNHLY and CDR2 FYNNEI. The CDR3 sequence is CASSGWDRVTVNTEAFS. As DNA, the CDR3 is TGTGCCAGCAGTGGTTGGGACAGGGTTACGGTGAACACTGAAGCTTTCTCT.

The rearrangement joins TRBV19 to TRBJ1-1; no clear D gene. There are 15 residues in the CDR3. V lost 5 bases to trimming and J lost 4 bases, with 17 bases between them. Germline V gene sequence: CDR1 LNHDA, CDR2 SQIVND (reference sequence). The DNA of the CDR3 is TGTGCCAGTAGTCGCGCGGGAATCGGTACCACTGAAGCTTTCTTT. Translation gives CASSRAGIGTTEAFF.

The CDR3 loop is CASSRRLAGGGWASTDTQYF. For the CDR3, the DNA is TGTGCCAGCAGTCGACGACTAGCGGGAGGGGGTTGGGCTAGCACAGATACGCAGTATTTT. The chain employs TRBV27 and TRBJ2-3, with 14 nucleotides matching TRBD2. Looked up from germline, CDR1 is MNHEY and CDR2 is SMNVEV (reference sequence). V trimming: 5 bases; J trimming: 0 bases; junction bases outside the gene matches: 13. The CDR3 is made up of 20 amino acids.

The chain is built from TRBV29-1 and TRBJ1-2; unclear D gene. The germline V and J ends were trimmed by 4 bases and 8 bases, with 17 bases remaining between them. The germline gives CDR1 SQVTM, CDR2 ANQGSEA. CDR3 length equals 13 residues. The CDR3 sequence: CSVGERAAGGYTF. The CDR3 nucleotides read TGCAGCGTTGGAGAACGGGCGGCGGGGGGCTACACCTTC.

The chain is built from TRBV5-1 and TRBJ2-5; perhaps TRBD1 as D (5 bases). The germline V gene has CDR1 SGHRS and CDR2 YFSETQ. The CDR3 consists of 20 residues. V was shortened by 1 base and J by 4 bases, with 29 bases between the two germline ends. DNA of the CDR3: TGCGCCAGCAGCTTGCGACCCGCCTATTACCAGGGTGGGTGGCGAGAGACCCAGTACTTC. Amino acids: CASSLRPAYYQGGWRETQYF.

V is TRBV7-9 and J is TRBJ2-4; D remains unclear. Germline CDR1 and CDR2: SEHNR and FQNEAQ (reference sequence). This CDR3 is 16 amino acids long. Trimming left V 1 base short and J 1 base short, with 11 bases between. CDR3 amino acids: CASSLVLAGAKNIQYF. The CDR3 coding sequence is TGTGCCAGCAGCTTAGTGTTAGCTGGGGCCAAAAACATTCAGTACTTC.